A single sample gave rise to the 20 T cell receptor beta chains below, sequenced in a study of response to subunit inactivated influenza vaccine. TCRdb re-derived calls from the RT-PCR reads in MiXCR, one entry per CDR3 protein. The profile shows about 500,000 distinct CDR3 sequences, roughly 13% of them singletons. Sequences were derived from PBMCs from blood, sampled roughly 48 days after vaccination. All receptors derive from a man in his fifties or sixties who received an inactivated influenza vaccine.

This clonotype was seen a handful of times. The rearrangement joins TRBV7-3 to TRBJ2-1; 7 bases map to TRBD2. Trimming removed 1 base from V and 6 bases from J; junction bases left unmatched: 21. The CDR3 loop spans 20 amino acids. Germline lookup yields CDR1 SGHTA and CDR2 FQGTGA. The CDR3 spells CASSLKAGGSGSRSSNEQFF. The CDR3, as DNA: TGTGCCAGCAGCTTAAAGGCCGGGGGTAGCGGGTCACGTTCGTCCAATGAGCAGTTCTTC.

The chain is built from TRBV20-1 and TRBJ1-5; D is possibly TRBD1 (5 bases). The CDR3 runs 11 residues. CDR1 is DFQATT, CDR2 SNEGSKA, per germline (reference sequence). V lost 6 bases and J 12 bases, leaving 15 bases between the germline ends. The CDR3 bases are TGCAGTGCCCTCTGGGACGGGCTCCAGCATTTT. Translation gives CSALWDGLQHF.

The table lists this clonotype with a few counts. The DNA of the CDR3 is TGTGCCAGCAGCCAAAGTAGCGGGGGCACAGATACGCAGTATTTT. It translates to CASSQSSGGTDTQYF. The chain recombines TRBV4-2 with TRBJ2-3, with 8 bases identical to TRBD2. The germline V gene encodes CDR1 LGHNA and CDR2 YNFKEQ. The trim removed 2 bases at V and 1 base at J, leaving 2 bases unmatched. This CDR3 is built from 15 residues.

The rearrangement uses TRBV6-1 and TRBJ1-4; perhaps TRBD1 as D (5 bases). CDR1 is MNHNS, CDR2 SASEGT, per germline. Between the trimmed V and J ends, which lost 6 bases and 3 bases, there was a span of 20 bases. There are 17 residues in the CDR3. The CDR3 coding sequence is TGTGCCAGCAGACAACGACTGTATGGGGGAGCTAATGAAAAACTGTTTTTT. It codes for CASRQRLYGGANEKLFF.

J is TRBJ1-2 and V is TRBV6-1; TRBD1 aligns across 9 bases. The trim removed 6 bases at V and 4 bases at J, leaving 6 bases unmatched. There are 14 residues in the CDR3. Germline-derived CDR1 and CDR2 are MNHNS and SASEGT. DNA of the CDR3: TGTGCCAGCAGCGGACAGGGGCTAGTCTATGGCTACACCTTC. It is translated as CASSGQGLVYGYTF.

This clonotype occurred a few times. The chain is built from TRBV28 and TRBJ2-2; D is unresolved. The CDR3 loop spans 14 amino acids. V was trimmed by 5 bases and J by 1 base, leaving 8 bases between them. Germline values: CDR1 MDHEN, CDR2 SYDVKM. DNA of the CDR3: TGTGCCAGCAGTCATAGTTGGAACACCGGGGAGCTGTTTTTT. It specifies CASSHSWNTGELFF.

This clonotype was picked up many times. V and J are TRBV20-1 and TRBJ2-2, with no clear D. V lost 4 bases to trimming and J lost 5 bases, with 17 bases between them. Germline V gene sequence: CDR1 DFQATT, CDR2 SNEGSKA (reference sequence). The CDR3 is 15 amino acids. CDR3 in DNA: TGCAGTGCTATCCCCTCCAAGTTAGAAACCGGGGAGCTGTTTTTT. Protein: CSAIPSKLETGELFF.

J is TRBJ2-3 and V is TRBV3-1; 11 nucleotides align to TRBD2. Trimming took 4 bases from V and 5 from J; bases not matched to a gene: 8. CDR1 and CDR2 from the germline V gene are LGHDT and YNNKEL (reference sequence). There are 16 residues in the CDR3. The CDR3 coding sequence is TGTGCCAGCAGCCCTGCTAGCGGGAGGCAGGGAGATACGCAGTATTTT. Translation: CASSPASGRQGDTQYF.

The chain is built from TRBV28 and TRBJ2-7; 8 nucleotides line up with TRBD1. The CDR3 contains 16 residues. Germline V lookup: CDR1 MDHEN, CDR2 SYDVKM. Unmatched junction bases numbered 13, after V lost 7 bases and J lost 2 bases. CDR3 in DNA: TGTGCCAGCAAAAGGCCAGGGACAGGCGAAACCTACGAGCAGTACTTC. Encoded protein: CASKRPGTGETYEQYF. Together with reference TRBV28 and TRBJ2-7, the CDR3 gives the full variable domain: DVKVTQSSRYLVKRTGEKVFLECVQDMDHENMFWYRQDPGLGLRLIYFSYDVKMKEKGDIPEGYSVSREKKERFSLILESASTNQTSMYLCASKRPGTGETYEQYFGPGTRLTVT.

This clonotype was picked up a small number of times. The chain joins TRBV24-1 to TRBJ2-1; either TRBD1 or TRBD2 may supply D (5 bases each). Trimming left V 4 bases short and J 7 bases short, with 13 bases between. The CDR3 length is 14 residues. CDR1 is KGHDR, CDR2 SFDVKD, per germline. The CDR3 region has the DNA TGTGCCACCAGTGAGTCGGGACCCATAAATGAGCAGTTCTTC. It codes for CATSESGPINEQFF.

The DNA for the CDR3 is TGTGCCAGCAGCCAAGGTACAAGAGGGGGAGCTAATGAAAAACTGTTTTTT. This encodes CASSQGTRGGANEKLFF. The J gene is TRBJ1-4, the V gene TRBV4-2, with D maybe TRBD1 (6 bases). CDR3 length: 17 amino acids. V lost 1 base to trimming and J lost 3 bases, with 15 bases between them. Germline values: CDR1 LGHNA, CDR2 YNFKEQ.

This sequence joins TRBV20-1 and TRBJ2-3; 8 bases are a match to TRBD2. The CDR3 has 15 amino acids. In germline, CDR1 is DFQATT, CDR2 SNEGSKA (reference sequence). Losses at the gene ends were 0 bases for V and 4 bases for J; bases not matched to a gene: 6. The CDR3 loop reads CSARDLTSGPDTQYF. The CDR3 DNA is TGCAGTGCTAGAGATTTAACTAGCGGTCCAGATACGCAGTATTTT.

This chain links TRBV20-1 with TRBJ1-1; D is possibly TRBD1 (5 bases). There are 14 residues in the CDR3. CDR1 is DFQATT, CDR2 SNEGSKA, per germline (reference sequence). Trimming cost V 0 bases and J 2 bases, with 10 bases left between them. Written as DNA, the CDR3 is TGCAGTGCTAGAGATCCAGGGAAAAACACTGAAGCTTTCTTT. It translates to CSARDPGKNTEAFF.

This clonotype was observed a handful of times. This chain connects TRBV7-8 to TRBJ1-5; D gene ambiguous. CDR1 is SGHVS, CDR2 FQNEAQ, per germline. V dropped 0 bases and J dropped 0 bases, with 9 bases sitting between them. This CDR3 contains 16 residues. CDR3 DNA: TGTGCCAGCAGCTTAGCGCTCGGATTTAGCAATCAGCCCCAGCATTTT. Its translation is CASSLALGFSNQPQHF.

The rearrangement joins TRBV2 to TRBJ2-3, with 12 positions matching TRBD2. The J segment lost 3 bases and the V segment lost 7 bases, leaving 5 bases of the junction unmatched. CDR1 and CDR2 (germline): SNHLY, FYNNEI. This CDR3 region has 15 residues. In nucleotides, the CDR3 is TGTGCCAGCACCTGGACTAGCGGGGTTACAGATACGCAGTATTTT. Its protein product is CASTWTSGVTDTQYF. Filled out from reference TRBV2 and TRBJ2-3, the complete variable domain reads EPEVTQTPSHQVTQMGQEVILRCVPISNHLYFYWYRQILGQKVEFLVSFYNNEISEKSEIFDDQFSVERPDGSNFTLKIRSTKLEDSAMYFCASTWTSGVTDTQYFGPGTRLTVL.

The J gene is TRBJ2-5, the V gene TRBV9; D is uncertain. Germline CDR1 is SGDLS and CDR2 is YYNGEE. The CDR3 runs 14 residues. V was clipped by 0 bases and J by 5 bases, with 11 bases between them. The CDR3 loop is CASSVGVFRETQYF. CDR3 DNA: TGTGCCAGCAGCGTAGGGGTTTTTCGGGAGACCCAGTACTTC. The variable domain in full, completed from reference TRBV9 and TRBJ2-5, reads DSGVTQTPKHLITATGQRVTLRCSPRSGDLSVYWYQQSLDQGLQFLIQYYNGEERAKGNILERFSAQQFPDLHSELNLSSLELGDSALYFCASSVGVFRETQYFGPGTRLLVL.

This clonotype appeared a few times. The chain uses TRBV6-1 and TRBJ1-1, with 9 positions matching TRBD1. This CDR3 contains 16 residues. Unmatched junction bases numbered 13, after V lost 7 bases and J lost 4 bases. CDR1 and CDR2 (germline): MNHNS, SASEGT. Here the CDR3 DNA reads TGTGCCAGCACCCCGGGGACAGGGCAGGGAGGCACTGAAGCTTTCTTT. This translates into CASTPGTGQGGTEAFF.

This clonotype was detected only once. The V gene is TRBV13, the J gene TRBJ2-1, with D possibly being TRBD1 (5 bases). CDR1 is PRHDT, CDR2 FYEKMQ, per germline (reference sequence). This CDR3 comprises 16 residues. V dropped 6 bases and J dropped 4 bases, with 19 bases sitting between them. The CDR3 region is CASRRSSGLKYNEQFF. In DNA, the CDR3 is TGTGCCAGCAGAAGGAGTTCAGGGCTTAAGTACAATGAGCAGTTCTTC.

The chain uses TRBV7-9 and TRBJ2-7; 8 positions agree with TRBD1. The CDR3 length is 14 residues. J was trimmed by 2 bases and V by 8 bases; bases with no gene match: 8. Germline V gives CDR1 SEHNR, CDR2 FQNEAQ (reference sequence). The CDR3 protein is CASQSVDRAYEQYF. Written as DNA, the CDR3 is TGTGCCAGCCAATCGGTGGACAGGGCCTACGAGCAGTACTTC.

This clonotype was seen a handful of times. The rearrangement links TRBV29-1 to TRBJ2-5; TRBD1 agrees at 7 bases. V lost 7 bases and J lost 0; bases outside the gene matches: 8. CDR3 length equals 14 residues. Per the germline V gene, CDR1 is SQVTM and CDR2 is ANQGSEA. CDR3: CSARTRGYQETQYF. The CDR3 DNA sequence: TGCAGCGCCAGAACCAGGGGGTACCAAGAGACCCAGTACTTC.